Below are 28 T cell receptor beta chains sequenced from a single sample in a study of regulatory T cells in long-lasting Graves disease. CDR3 regions were amplified by Arm-PCR using iRepertoire HTBI primers to build TCR beta libraries. One entry per CDR3 protein results from TCRdb running MiXCR on the multiplex PCR reads. The repertoire holds roughly 500,000 distinct CDR3 sequences, with 20% to 25% as singletons. Time point reported: persistent/refractory GD, antithyroid drugs over 5 years with positive TRAb. Scientists built the TCR library using RNA that was extracted from PBMCs. Sample: peripheral blood mononuclear cells (PBMCs), taken when the disease was refractory, from a patient treated with antithyroid drugs. The receptors come from a female donor with Graves disease.

The table lists this clonotype with a few counts. The chain links TRBV19 to TRBJ2-5; the D call may be TRBD1 or TRBD2 (6 bases each). Germline CDR1 reads LNHDA; CDR2 reads SQIVND (reference sequence). The CDR3 is made up of 17 amino acids. The V and J ends lost 5 bases and 4 bases respectively, with 23 bases between them. CDR3: CASSPHLRLGGLETQYF. CDR3 DNA sequence: TGTGCCAGTAGTCCACATCTTCGCCTAGGGGGGTTAGAGACCCAGTACTTC.

This clonotype was counted only a few times. The V and J genes are TRBV11-2 and TRBJ2-7; 13 nucleotides line up with TRBD2. The germline gives CDR1 SGHAT, CDR2 FQNNGV. This CDR3 comprises 22 residues. With 1 base clipped from V and 4 bases from J, the junction kept 22 bases outside the gene matches. The CDR3 here is CASSLAFGTSGNLSSRYYEQYF. Here the CDR3 DNA reads TGTGCCAGCAGCTTAGCTTTCGGGACTAGCGGGAATCTGTCCTCGAGGTATTACGAGCAGTACTTC.

Concerning this clonotype itself: This likely stems from a read error, as it lies one base from a far larger clone. The chain uses TRBV6-4 and TRBJ2-5, with D perhaps TRBD1 or TRBD2 (5 bases each). Germline V gives CDR1 MRHNA, CDR2 SNTAGT. CDR3 length: 13 amino acids. The CDR3 here is CASTRGWLEAQYF. The CDR3 bases are TGTGCCAGCACGAGGGGTTGGTTAGAGGCCCAGTACTTC.

This clonotype was counted a few times. The germline gene is not matched at one end of the junction; a read error may be the cause. The J gene is TRBJ2-7, the V gene TRBV20-1; no firm D call. There are 12 residues in the CDR3. In germline, CDR1 is DFQATT, CDR2 SNEGSKA (reference sequence). CDR3 in DNA: TGTAGTGCTAGGATCCTGACCTACGAGCAGTACTTC. Encoded protein: CSARILTYEQYF.

This clonotype showed up many times. The chain combines TRBV24-1 with TRBJ1-1, with D hard to call. V lost 0 bases, J lost 4 bases, and 5 bases lay in between. Germline CDR1 is KGHDR and CDR2 is SFDVKD. The CDR3 length is 13 residues. In nucleotides, the CDR3 is TGTGCCACCAGTGATTTGGCAGGCACTGAAGCTTTCTTT. This codes for CATSDLAGTEAFF.

This clonotype came up many times. The gene calls are TRBV2 and TRBJ1-4, with 8 bases fitting TRBD1. V shed 6 bases, J shed 8 bases, and the junction held 8 bases outside the gene matches. This CDR3 region has 14 residues. Germline V lookup: CDR1 SNHLY, CDR2 FYNNEI. CDR3 residues: CASRNRTGQEKLFF. CDR3 DNA sequence: TGTGCCAGCAGGAACAGGACAGGGCAGGAAAAACTGTTTTTT. The complete variable domain, with remaining parts taken from reference TRBV2 and TRBJ1-4, reads EPEVTQTPSHQVTQMGQEVILRCVPISNHLYFYWYRQILGQKVEFLVSFYNNEISEKSEIFDDQFSVERPDGSNFTLKIRSTKLEDSAMYFCASRNRTGQEKLFFGSGTQLSVL.

This clonotype was seen more than once but under ten times. This chain connects TRBV20-1 to TRBJ2-7; unclear D gene. The V end lost 6 bases, the J end lost 2 bases, and 17 bases lay between the germline ends. Germline CDR1 is DFQATT and CDR2 is SNEGSKA (reference sequence). This CDR3 contains 14 residues. The CDR3 DNA reads as TGCAGTGCCCTCAACCCCGGACCTACCTACGAGCAGTACTTC. Amino acids: CSALNPGPTYEQYF.

This clonotype was found a few times. V is TRBV5-6 and J is TRBJ1-1, with 10 bases matching TRBD1. The CDR3 spans 14 residues. The V and J ends lost 3 bases and 7 bases, in that order; junction bases with no gene match: 6. Germline loops: CDR1 SGHDT, CDR2 YYEEEE. The CDR3 loop reads CASSSGQGEGEAFF. Written as DNA, the CDR3 is TGTGCCAGCAGCTCCGGACAGGGGGAAGGTGAAGCTTTCTTT.

The table lists this clonotype with many counts. The V gene is TRBV27, the J gene TRBJ2-7; D is ambiguous. The CDR3 contains 13 residues. The germline gives CDR1 MNHEY, CDR2 SMNVEV (reference sequence). Trimming removed 3 bases from V and 3 bases from J, with 9 bases in between. CDR3 residues: CASSFRALYEQYF. The CDR3 DNA follows: TGTGCCAGCAGTTTTCGGGCACTCTACGAGCAGTACTTC.

This clonotype occurred many times. This chain uses TRBV7-8 with TRBJ2-5; the D gene is possibly TRBD2 (6 bases). Trimming removed 2 bases at V and 2 bases at J, with 9 bases between. The germline CDR1 and CDR2 sequences are SGHVS and FQNEAQ. This CDR3 has 14 amino acids. The CDR3 sequence is CASSLNGGQETQYF. In DNA form, the CDR3 reads TGTGCCAGCAGCTTAAACGGAGGGCAAGAGACCCAGTACTTC.

J is TRBJ1-5 and V is TRBV12-3 or TRBV12-4; no firm D call. This CDR3 is built from 14 residues. Trimming left V 1 base short and J 6 bases short, with 10 bases between. The CDR3 DNA reads as TGTGCCAGCAGTTTAGGACCACCGGGTCAGCCCCAGCATTTT. It encodes CASSLGPPGQPQHF.

This clonotype occurred a few times. The chain recombines TRBV3-1 with TRBJ1-2; possible D gene TRBD1, 5 bases. The CDR3 has 14 residues. The germline V gene has CDR1 LGHDT and CDR2 YNNKEL (reference sequence). V was trimmed by 1 base and J by 6 bases, leaving 12 bases between them. The CDR3 loop reads CASSQGGGTHGYTF. The CDR3 DNA sequence: TGTGCCAGCAGCCAAGGGGGGGGAACGCATGGCTACACCTTC. Full variable domain (remainder filled in from reference TRBV3-1 and TRBJ1-2): DTAVSQTPKYLVTQMGNDKSIKCEQNLGHDTMYWYKQDSKKFLKIMFSYNNKELIINETVPNRFSPKSPDKAHLNLHINSLELGDSAVYFCASSQGGGTHGYTFGSGTRLTVV.

This clonotype occurred many times. The chain employs TRBV11-2 and TRBJ1-1; TRBD1 matches 9 bases. The V and J ends lost 6 bases and 7 bases, in that order; junction bases with no gene match: 15. The CDR3 is 16 amino acids. The germline V gene has CDR1 SGHAT and CDR2 FQNNGV. CDR3 sequence (DNA): TGTGCCAGCAGGAATACGACAGGGGGAGTGACTAATGAAGCTTTCTTT. Encoded protein: CASRNTTGGVTNEAFF.

In DNA form, the CDR3 reads TGTGCCAGCGCCTGGACGTGGGACACCTATGGCTACACCTTC. Encoded protein: CASAWTWDTYGYTF. V and J are TRBV27 and TRBJ1-2; D is perhaps TRBD1 (6 bases). The CDR3 length is 14 residues. Germline assignment: CDR1 MNHEY and CDR2 SMNVEV (reference sequence). Trimming stripped 8 bases from V and 4 bases from J, with 17 bases between.

This sequence joins TRBV28 and TRBJ1-1; maybe TRBD1 (5 bases). CDR3 length: 12 amino acids. Germline values: CDR1 MDHEN, CDR2 SYDVKM. The V and J ends lost 2 bases and 7 bases respectively, with 8 bases between them. Here the CDR3 DNA reads TGTGCCAGCAGTTTACCAACAGGTGAAGCTTTCTTT. It specifies CASSLPTGEAFF.

This clonotype has ten or more counts. This rearrangement joins TRBV28 to TRBJ2-5, with 8 bases aligning to TRBD2. Germline-derived CDR1 and CDR2 are MDHEN and SYDVKM. The CDR3 spans 13 residues. With 4 bases clipped from V and 5 bases from J, the junction kept 3 bases outside the gene matches. The CDR3 DNA is TGTGCCAGCAGTTCCGGGGGGGCGGAGACCCAGTACTTC. Protein: CASSSGGAETQYF.

This clonotype has a count of ten or more. V gene TRBV12-3 or TRBV12-4 combines with J gene TRBJ1-4; 8 bases are shared with TRBD1. Trimming removed 0 bases from V and 4 bases from J; junction bases left unmatched: 7. This CDR3 has 17 amino acids. This CDR3 is CASSLAGDRSDNEKLFF. The CDR3 region has the DNA TGTGCCAGCAGTTTAGCGGGGGACAGGTCTGATAATGAAAAACTGTTTTTT.

This clonotype was observed at least ten times. This chain uses TRBV7-2 with TRBJ2-5; 7 nucleotides align to TRBD2. Germline-derived CDR1 and CDR2 are SGHTA and FQGNSA. With 6 bases clipped from V and 5 bases from J, the junction kept 24 bases outside the gene matches. The CDR3 runs to 19 residues. The CDR3 protein is CASRPTPFPRFGRSETQYF. CDR3 DNA: TGTGCCAGCAGACCCACGCCCTTCCCCCGTTTCGGGAGGAGCGAGACCCAGTACTTC. The full variable domain, completed using reference TRBV7-2 and TRBJ2-5, is GAGVSQSPSNKVTEKGKDVELRCDPISGHTALYWYRQSLGQGLEFLIYFQGNSAPDKSGLPSDRFSAERTGGSVSTLTIQRTQQEDSAVYLCASRPTPFPRFGRSETQYFGPGTRLLVL.

A few counts support this clonotype. The chain recombines TRBV3-1 with TRBJ2-7, with D unresolved. The CDR3 totals 15 residues. CDR1 and CDR2 from the germline V gene are LGHDT and YNNKEL (reference sequence). Trimming stripped 0 bases from V and 2 bases from J, with 11 bases between. CDR3 in amino acids: CASSQDSTVTYEQYF. CDR3 coding DNA: TGTGCCAGCAGCCAAGATAGTACAGTGACCTACGAGCAGTACTTC.

This clonotype has just one count. Germline is not matched at one junction end, which may reflect a read error. The gene calls are TRBV5-1 and TRBJ1-1; no reliable D call. CDR1 and CDR2 (germline): SGHRS, YFSETQ. The CDR3 has 14 residues. For the CDR3, the DNA is TGCGCCGGCAGCTTGGCCGGGGTGAACACTGAAGCTTTCTTT. Amino acids: CAGSLAGVNTEAFF.

This clonotype was seen ten or more times. V usage is TRBV28 and J usage is TRBJ1-1, with no clear D. The CDR3 runs 14 residues. V was cut by 3 bases and J by 0 bases, with 8 bases left in between. The germline CDR1 and CDR2 sequences are MDHEN and SYDVKM. The CDR3 region is CASSFLGMNTEAFF. The CDR3 DNA is TGTGCCAGCAGTTTCTTAGGCATGAACACTGAAGCTTTCTTT.

The CDR3 region has the DNA TGTGCCAGCAGCCAAGATCCGGGAGACGGGGACGAGCAGTACTTC. Translated, it gives CASSQDPGDGDEQYF. The rearrangement joins TRBV4-2 to TRBJ2-7, with a weak D call TRBD2 (6 bases). V gave up 0 bases and J gave up 5 bases, with 14 bases separating them. Germline CDR1 is LGHNA and CDR2 is YNFKEQ. CDR3 size: 15 residues.

CDR3 DNA sequence: TGTGCCAGCAGAAACAGGGGGCCTGGGGGTGAGCAGTTCTTC. As protein: CASRNRGPGGEQFF. The rearrangement uses TRBV12-3 or TRBV12-4 and TRBJ2-4; 9 bases match TRBD1. With the DNA end fitting TRBJ2-1 better, the J assignment may be wrong. The CDR3 spans 14 residues.

A few counts support this clonotype. J is TRBJ1-2 and V is TRBV20-1; no reliable D call. Per the germline V gene, CDR1 is DFQATT and CDR2 is SNEGSKA (reference sequence). The CDR3 is 12 residues long. The germline V and J ends were trimmed by 5 bases and 2 bases, with 9 bases remaining between them. DNA for the CDR3: TGCAGTGCTCCCGACGGAAACTATGGCTACACCTTC. The encoded protein is CSAPDGNYGYTF.

This clonotype was seen only a few times. V is TRBV4-1 and J is TRBJ1-1; 7 bases line up with TRBD1. Germline-derived CDR1 and CDR2 are MGHRA and YSYEKL. This CDR3 is built from 14 residues. Trimming at V came to 4 bases and at J to 5 bases, leaving 7 bases not matched to a gene. CDR3 loop: CASSLDRAITEAFF. CDR3 coding DNA: TGCGCCAGCAGCCTCGACAGGGCTATTACTGAAGCTTTCTTT.

The CDR3 nucleotides are TGTGCCAGTAGTACGGGACCGGATACGCAGTATTTT. It yields the protein CASSTGPDTQYF. The chain carries TRBV19 and TRBJ2-3; D assignment may be TRBD1 or TRBD2 (5 bases each). The CDR3 is 12 residues long. Deletions cut 4 bases from V and 6 bases from J, with 8 bases between. In germline, CDR1 is LNHDA, CDR2 SQIVND (reference sequence).

In its sample, this clonotype was seen many times. The rearrangement joins TRBV7-2 to TRBJ1-1, with D possibly being TRBD1 (5 bases). This CDR3 contains 14 residues. V shed 8 bases and J shed 0 bases, with 13 bases lying between them. Germline V gene data show CDR1 as SGHTA and CDR2 as FQGNSA. CDR3 bases: TGTGCCAGCCGACAAGACAGTATGAACACTGAAGCTTTCTTT. This gives the protein CASRQDSMNTEAFF.

This clonotype was found many times. The chain combines TRBV6-5 with TRBJ1-2, with TRBD1 matching over 8 bases. This CDR3 comprises 13 residues. The J segment lost 8 bases and the V segment lost 0 bases, leaving 2 bases of the junction unmatched. Germline values: CDR1 MNHEY, CDR2 SVGAGI. CDR3 residues: CASSYSDRAGYTF. The CDR3 DNA is TGTGCCAGCAGTTACTCGGACAGGGCCGGCTACACCTTC.